This T cell receptor (beta chain) was recovered during a study of response to subunit inactivated influenza vaccine (dated by TCRdb to 2016 to 2019). About the full investigation: Deep quantitative profiling of the T cell receptor repertoire was used in the study to follow responses to a trivalent subunit inactivated influenza vaccine.

Library generation was performed with RT-PCR. This sample was sequenced with an Illumina HiSeq 2500. The raw public reads went through TCRdb reprocessing: fastp at Q25, MiXCR clone calling, in-frame beta chains kept. Every distinct CDR3 protein forms one entry, paired with its most common genes and DNA. This sample is represented by more than 550,000 distinct CDR3 sequences; 12% of them were singletons. The ten biggest clones cover 10% of the sample. A note on this clonotype: Its antigen specificity is not known. The sample holds no much larger clone one base away, and base qualities are not on file.

What the authors observed across the whole study: It was suggested by the authors that each seasonal influenza vaccination may recruit only a limited number of new T cells.

This clonotype was obtained from a man aged 50 to 60 who received an inactivated influenza vaccine. Donor details come from another sample of the same person, matched by shared clones. Sequences were derived from PBMCs from blood, sampled on the day of vaccination.

The DNA sequence follows: TGTGCCAGCAGTGACTTCTCCTACGAGCAGTACTTC. This yields the protein CASSDFSYEQYF. The rearranged chain carries TRBV2 and TRBJ2-7; no D gene can be assigned with confidence. From cysteine to phenylalanine, the CDR3 is 12 amino acids long. Only CDR3 DNA is held: 36 bases, read in frame from base 1. V is shortened by 3 bases, J by 0 bases, and the region joining them spans 3 bases. From the germline V gene, CDR1 is SNHLY and CDR2 is FYNNEI.